One and the same sample provided the 15 T cell receptor beta chains below, sequenced in a study of early T cells in non-severe SARS-CoV-2 infection. Using its own MiXCR run on the 5' RACE reads, TCRdb lists one record per CDR3 protein. This table has roughly 80,000 distinct CDR3 sequences, approximately 10% appearing once. The sequenced sample was whole blood, obtained at baseline. The receptor source for this set is an adult who was a healthcare worker with PCR-confirmed SARS-CoV-2 infection or an uninfected control (not recorded which).

This clonotype was detected only a few times. The rearrangement joins TRBV29-1 to TRBJ2-5; tentatively, D is TRBD2 (7 bases). CDR3 size: 12 residues. Trimming pared 6 bases from V and 4 bases from J, leaving 12 bases between. The V gene's germline CDR1 is SQVTM and CDR2 ANQGSEA. CDR3 DNA: TGCAGCGTGGGACGGGGGGCAGAGACCCAGTACTTC. Protein product: CSVGRGAETQYF.

This clonotype was seen a few times. One end of the junction fails to match germline, which may point to a read error. The chain is built from TRBV29-1 and TRBJ2-3, with 10 bases fitting TRBD2. CDR1 SQVTM and CDR2 ANQGSEA come from the germline V gene. This CDR3 is built from 13 residues. The DNA of the CDR3 is TGCAGCGGTGAAATAGCGGGGGGCCGTACGCAGTATTTT. It is translated as CSGEIAGGRTQYF.

The chain has TRBV7-3 and TRBJ2-3; 8 bases map to TRBD1. The CDR3 length is 15 residues. J lost 2 bases, V lost 5 bases, and 6 bases had no gene match. Germline CDR1 reads SGHTA; CDR2 reads FQGTGA. The CDR3 loop reads CASSPTGEHTDTQYF. The CDR3 nucleotides are TGTGCCAGCAGCCCGACAGGGGAACACACAGATACGCAGTATTTT.

The gene calls are TRBV29-1 and TRBJ2-1; 7 positions match TRBD1. The CDR3 extends over 13 amino acids. The ends lost 5 bases at V and 6 bases at J; junction bases unmatched: 7. Germline loops: CDR1 SQVTM, CDR2 ANQGSEA. This CDR3 reads CSVRQGPFNEQFF. As DNA, the CDR3 is TGCAGCGTTCGACAGGGTCCCTTCAATGAGCAGTTCTTC.

The chain has TRBV11-2 and TRBJ2-4; a weak D match, TRBD1 (5 bases). V lost 1 base to trimming and J lost 6 bases, with 10 bases between them. Germline V lookup: CDR1 SGHAT, CDR2 FQNNGV. The CDR3 is 14 amino acids. The DNA of the CDR3 is TGTGCCAGCAGCTTAGCAGGGCCTACAAACATTCAGTACTTC. This sequence encodes CASSLAGPTNIQYF.

The chain joins TRBV6-6 to TRBJ1-6; D is unresolved. V lost 5 bases and J 7 bases, leaving 9 bases between the germline ends. The germline CDR1 and CDR2 sequences are MNHNY and SVGAGI (reference sequence). The CDR3 runs 13 residues. This CDR3 is CASSLPTNSPLHF. The CDR3 region has the DNA TGTGCCAGCAGTCTTCCCACAAATTCACCCCTCCACTTT.

There are a few counts of this clonotype. The chain uses TRBV28 and TRBJ1-5; D uncertain. The V gene lost 6 bases and the J gene lost 3 bases, with 15 bases spanning the gap. The germline gives CDR1 MDHEN, CDR2 SYDVKM. The CDR3 runs to 15 residues. The CDR3 bases are TGTGCCAGCAGCCTGAGGAGTAGCCACAATCAGCCCCAGCATTTT. It encodes CASSLRSSHNQPQHF.

The chain links TRBV2 to TRBJ2-5, with 9 bases aligning to TRBD1. V was clipped by 9 bases and J by 4 bases; unmatched bases: 9. CDR1 SNHLY and CDR2 FYNNEI come from the germline V gene. The CDR3 runs to 14 residues. Here the CDR3 DNA reads TGTGCCAGTAACGACAGGGGGACAAGAGAGACCCAGTACTTC. It encodes CASNDRGTRETQYF.

This clonotype was observed many times. The chain employs TRBV6-5 and TRBJ2-5; 7 bases map to TRBD2. The CDR3 runs 14 residues. Trimming at V came to 6 bases and at J to 2 bases, leaving 6 bases not matched to a gene. Germline lookup yields CDR1 MNHEY and CDR2 SVGAGI. DNA of the CDR3: TGTGCCAGCAGGATCATGGGGGGGCAAGAGACCCAGTACTTC. The encoded protein is CASRIMGGQETQYF.

The chain combines TRBV19 with TRBJ2-2; possible D gene TRBD1, 6 bases. Per the germline V gene, CDR1 is LNHDA and CDR2 is SQIVND (reference sequence). The germline V and J ends were trimmed by 7 bases and 3 bases, with 18 bases remaining between them. This CDR3 comprises 16 residues. The CDR3 nucleotides are TGTGCCAGTAACGCCCCGATGGGACAACACACCGGGGAGCTGTTTTTT. Amino acid sequence: CASNAPMGQHTGELFF.

This clonotype was recorded at least ten times. The chain links TRBV6-1 to TRBJ2-3, with 11 bases lining up with TRBD1. From germline, CDR1 is MNHNS and CDR2 SASEGT. The J segment lost 10 bases and the V segment lost 4 bases, leaving 13 bases of the junction unmatched. The CDR3 is 16 amino acids. The CDR3 here is CASSVPGQGARYAQYF. CDR3 bases: TGTGCCAGCAGTGTCCCAGGACAGGGGGCAAGATACGCGCAGTATTTT.

CDR3: CASSTLDRGKWITYEQYF. Written as DNA, the CDR3 is TGTGCCAGCAGTACCCTGGACAGGGGGAAATGGATCACCTACGAGCAGTACTTC. The chain joins TRBV6-2 or TRBV6-3 to TRBJ2-7; 10 bases fit TRBD1. Germline V gives CDR1 MNHEY, CDR2 SVGEGT. V trimming: 5 bases; J trimming: 2 bases; junction bases outside the gene matches: 15. This CDR3 is 18 amino acids long.

This clonotype was detected only a few times. V and J are TRBV5-1 and TRBJ1-2; 8 bases fit TRBD1. The germline CDR1 and CDR2 sequences are SGHRS and YFSETQ. V lost 2 bases to trimming and J lost 4 bases; unmatched junction nucleotides: 7. The CDR3 is 15 amino acids. The CDR3 sequence: CASSFNPGGGYGYTF. The CDR3 nucleotides read TGCGCCAGCAGCTTCAACCCAGGGGGCGGCTATGGCTACACCTTC.

The chain recombines TRBV11-2 with TRBJ1-2; D is unclear. Trimming shortened V by 0 bases and J by 7 bases, and 0 bases separated the two germline ends. Looked up from germline, CDR1 is SGHAT and CDR2 is FQNNGV. The CDR3 contains 10 residues. As DNA, the CDR3 is TGTGCCAGCAGCTTAGATGGCTACACCTTC. Its translation is CASSLDGYTF.

The gene calls are TRBV2 and TRBJ2-1; the D is unclear. This CDR3 is built from 10 residues. Between the trimmed V and J ends, which lost 9 bases and 12 bases, there was a span of 12 bases. From germline, CDR1 is SNHLY and CDR2 FYNNEI. The CDR3 is CASLGPPQFF. The CDR3 DNA is TGTGCCAGTCTCGGACCTCCGCAGTTCTTC. The whole variable domain, filled in from reference TRBV2 and TRBJ2-1, reads EPEVTQTPSHQVTQMGQEVILRCVPISNHLYFYWYRQILGQKVEFLVSFYNNEISEKSEIFDDQFSVERPDGSNFTLKIRSTKLEDSAMYFCASLGPPQFFGPGTRLTVL.